These 23 T cell receptor beta chains share one sample of origin, sequenced in a study of blood T cells in healthy people across ages. Alongside a J-beta primer mix, a sample-barcoded 5' primer served in a second PCR lasting roughly 6 to 11 cycles. TCRdb re-analysed the 5' RACE reads in MiXCR, keeping a single row per CDR3 protein. This sample has 870,000 or so distinct CDR3 sequences; 29% occur once, and the top ten carry 15% to 20%. The sequenced sample consisted of blood. The receptors shown here come from a woman of 80 years or more in good health.

To note about this clonotype: This may be a read error: a much more frequent sequence differs by one nucleotide. V is TRBV7-2 and J is TRBJ2-3; no clear D. This CDR3 region has 14 residues. Germline V gives CDR1 SGHTA, CDR2 FQGNSA. The CDR3 DNA follows: TGTGCCAGCAGCCATCTCTCTCGCCCAGATATGCAGTATTTT. Residues: CASSHLSRPDMQYF.

The table lists this clonotype with many counts. The chain couples TRBV20-1 to TRBJ2-1, with D maybe TRBD1 (5 bases). Trimming cost V 3 bases and J 5 bases, with 8 bases left between them. Germline loops: CDR1 DFQATT, CDR2 SNEGSKA (reference sequence). This CDR3 spans 12 amino acids. CDR3 residues: CSASAGNNEQFF. The DNA of the CDR3 is TGCAGTGCTAGCGCAGGGAACAATGAGCAGTTCTTC.

The sample holds one count of this clonotype. A much more abundant neighbour one base away suggests this may be a read error. This chain connects TRBV4-1 to TRBJ1-2; D is ambiguous. The ends were cut back, 0 bases at V and 2 bases at J, with 13 bases in the middle. CDR1 is MGHRA and CDR2 is YSYEKL in the germline V gene. This CDR3 is 16 amino acids long. The chain's CDR3 is CASSQDSSRLNYGYTF. The CDR3 DNA follows: TGCGCCAGCAGCCAAGATTCGAGCAGACTGAACTATGGCTACACCTTC.

This clonotype was counted at least ten times. The V gene is TRBV24-1, the J gene TRBJ2-7, with D perhaps matching TRBD2 (5 bases). The CDR3 extends over 13 amino acids. Trimming shortened V by 5 bases and J by 2 bases, and 9 bases separated the two germline ends. Germline loops: CDR1 KGHDR, CDR2 SFDVKD. The CDR3 region is CATSAAGTYEQYF. As DNA, the CDR3 is TGTGCCACCAGTGCGGCCGGGACCTACGAGCAGTACTTC.

This clonotype appeared many times. The genes are TRBV20-1 and TRBJ2-5, with D unresolved. The germline V gene encodes CDR1 DFQATT and CDR2 SNEGSKA (reference sequence). With 2 bases removed from V and 9 bases from J, the gap between germline ends came to 13 bases. CDR3 length: 12 amino acids. DNA for the CDR3: TGCAGTGCTAGACCGGGTGGTGAGGCCCAGTACTTC. Translating it yields CSARPGGEAQYF.

This clonotype was found a few times. The chain has TRBV5-1 and TRBJ1-3; no firm D call. V lost 1 base to trimming and J lost 7 bases, with 24 bases between them. There are 18 residues in the CDR3. CDR1 and CDR2 (germline): SGHRS, YFSETQ. DNA of the CDR3: TGCGCCAGCAGCTTGAACATGGTTACGGGGTACGGTGAGAACACCATATATTTT. Protein product: CASSLNMVTGYGENTIYF. The complete variable domain, with remaining parts taken from reference TRBV5-1 and TRBJ1-3, reads KAGVTQTPRYLIKTRGQQVTLSCSPISGHRSVSWYQQTPGQGLQFLFEYFSETQRNKGNFPGRFSGRQFSNSRSEMNVSTLELGDSALYLCASSLNMVTGYGENTIYFGEGSWLTVV.

At least ten counts were recorded for this clonotype. The V and J genes are TRBV10-3 and TRBJ2-5, with a weak D call TRBD2 (5 bases). CDR3 length: 13 amino acids. The V end lost 0 bases, the J end lost 5 bases, and 7 bases lay between the germline ends. CDR1 and CDR2 from the germline V gene are ENHRY and SYGVKD. CDR3 sequence (DNA): TGTGCCATCAGTGAGTCGGACTGGGAGACCCAGTACTTC. Encoded protein: CAISESDWETQYF.

This clonotype was seen a handful of times. This chain connects TRBV4-1 to TRBJ2-5, with 10 nucleotides matching TRBD1. The V and J ends lost 4 bases and 6 bases, in that order; junction bases with no gene match: 17. CDR1 and CDR2 (germline): MGHRA, YSYEKL. The CDR3 length is 18 residues. The CDR3 DNA follows: TGCGCCAGCAGCCCAGCGACTACTGTGGGACAGGGGATTCAGACCCAGTACTTC. Translated: CASSPATTVGQGIQTQYF.

The chain uses TRBV12-3 or TRBV12-4 and TRBJ1-5, with TRBD1 identical over 7 bases. V dropped 5 bases and J dropped 7; count of bases not matched to a gene: 11. This CDR3 is 15 amino acids long. In nucleotides, the CDR3 is TGTGCCAGCAGTCTACAGGGGACAATGCGGCAGCCCCAGCATTTT. Translation gives CASSLQGTMRQPQHF.

This clonotype was observed a few times. J is TRBJ1-4 and V is TRBV3-1; tentative D call: TRBD1 (5 bases). This CDR3 region has 16 residues. V was shortened by 4 bases and J by 5 bases, with 17 bases between the two germline ends. CDR1 and CDR2 from the germline V gene are LGHDT and YNNKEL (reference sequence). The CDR3 DNA reads as TGTGCCAGCAGCCCCGGGACCGCGGTCTTAAATGAAAAACTGTTTTTT. Its translation: CASSPGTAVLNEKLFF.

This chain joins TRBV21-1 and TRBJ2-7. TRBV21-1 is deemed a pseudogene. The CDR3 consists of 14 residues. CDR3 nucleotide sequence: TGTGCCAGCAGCAAAGGTCCTAGCTCCTACGAGCAGTACTTC. Its protein product is CASSKGPSSYEQYF.

The chain uses TRBV11-2 and TRBJ2-1, with 16 positions matching TRBD2. Looked up from germline, CDR1 is SGHAT and CDR2 is FQNNGV. CDR3 length equals 16 residues. V was pared by 5 bases and J by 9 bases, with 7 bases of the junction left unmatched. The CDR3 loop is CASSPPGLAGGGEQFF. The CDR3 DNA reads TGTGCCAGCAGCCCACCGGGACTAGCGGGAGGGGGTGAGCAGTTCTTC. The whole variable domain, remainder taken from reference TRBV11-2 and TRBJ2-1, is EAGVAQSPRYKIIEKRQSVAFWCNPISGHATLYWYQQILGQGPKLLIQFQNNGVVDDSQLPKDRFSAERLKGVDSTLKIQPAKLEDSAVYLCASSPPGLAGGGEQFFGPGTRLTVL.

Regarding this clonotype: This could be a read error, since a much larger clone is one nucleotide away. The chain has TRBV5-1 and TRBJ2-5; D unclear. TRBJ2-1 matches the DNA end more closely, so the J call is doubtful. This CDR3 spans 14 amino acids. Germline lookup yields CDR1 SGHRS and CDR2 YFSETQ. The CDR3 loop reads CASSASLYQETQFF. CDR3 nucleotide sequence: TGCGCCAGCAGCGCCTCTTTGTACCAAGAGACCCAGTTCTTC.

This clonotype was recorded at least ten times. The CDR3 sequence: CSARGTQGYNSPLHF. The CDR3 region has the DNA TGCAGTGCTAGAGGAACACAGGGCTATAATTCACCCCTCCACTTT. This sequence joins TRBV20-1 and TRBJ1-6, with a tentative D call TRBD1 (6 bases). Germline values: CDR1 DFQATT, CDR2 SNEGSKA (reference sequence). The CDR3 contains 15 residues. V was clipped by 1 base and J by 3 bases, with 10 bases between them.

V usage is TRBV5-4 and J usage is TRBJ1-1; maybe TRBD1 (6 bases). The germline gives CDR1 SGHNT, CDR2 YYREEE (reference sequence). The length of the CDR3 is 15 residues. Trimming removed 0 bases at V and 4 bases at J, with 13 bases between. CDR3 sequence (DNA): TGTGCCAGCAGCTTGGTTCGACAGGCAGGCACTGAAGCTTTCTTT. Translated: CASSLVRQAGTEAFF. Complete variable domain (other parts from reference TRBV5-4 and TRBJ1-1): ETGVTQSPTHLIKTRGQQVTLRCSSQSGHNTVSWYQQALGQGPQFIFQYYREEENGRGNFPPRFSGLQFPNYSSELNVNALELDDSALYLCASSLVRQAGTEAFFGQGTRLTVV.

The sample holds many counts of this clonotype. The V and J genes are TRBV4-3 and TRBJ1-5, with D uncertain. The germline V gene encodes CDR1 LGHNA and CDR2 YSLEER. CDR3 length: 15 amino acids. Trimming cost V 0 bases and J 4 bases, with 10 bases left between them. The CDR3 sequence: CASSQEHQANQPQHF. For the CDR3, the DNA is TGCGCCAGCAGCCAAGAACACCAGGCGAATCAGCCCCAGCATTTT.

This clonotype was seen a handful of times. The rearrangement links TRBV6-6 to TRBJ1-1; TRBD1 agrees at 10 bases. Germline assignment: CDR1 MNHNY and CDR2 SVGAGI (reference sequence). This CDR3 spans 14 amino acids. Trimming at V came to 7 bases and at J to 6 bases, leaving 8 bases not matched to a gene. The CDR3 sequence is CASKPTGGLAEAFF. The CDR3 bases are TGTGCCAGCAAGCCGACAGGGGGCCTGGCTGAAGCTTTCTTT.

This clonotype was found many times. This sequence joins TRBV5-1 and TRBJ2-7; D not resolved. The CDR3 totals 13 residues. Germline V gene sequence: CDR1 SGHRS, CDR2 YFSETQ. The V end was cut by 7 bases, the J end by 2 bases, with 13 bases between. The CDR3 here is CASGLAATYEQYF. CDR3 coding DNA: TGCGCCAGCGGGCTTGCCGCCACCTACGAGCAGTACTTC.

For this clonotype: This may arise from a read error, as a much more abundant clone is one base away. The V call is TRBV20-1, the J call TRBJ1-5, with 8 bases aligning to TRBD1. This CDR3 has 15 residues. Germline V gene lookup returns CDR1 DFQATT and CDR2 SNEGSKA (reference sequence). The DNA of the CDR3 is TGCAGTGCCTTGCGTGGACAGGGCTCGAATCGGCCCCAGCATTTT. This translates into CSALRGQGSNRPQHF.

This clonotype has a handful of counts. This chain uses TRBV15 with TRBJ2-5, with D tentatively TRBD1 or TRBD2 (5 bases each). The CDR3 covers 14 residues. The V and J ends lost 0 bases and 4 bases respectively, with 9 bases between them. Germline CDR1 LNHNV, CDR2 YYDKDF (reference sequence). CDR3 sequence: CATSREQAGETQYF. The DNA of the CDR3 is TGTGCCACCAGCAGAGAACAGGCGGGAGAGACCCAGTACTTC.

This clonotype was observed many times. V usage is TRBV5-1 and J usage is TRBJ2-1; perhaps D is TRBD1 or TRBD2 (6 bases each). The V and J ends lost 4 bases and 9 bases respectively, with 20 bases between them. The length of the CDR3 is 15 residues. The germline V gene encodes CDR1 SGHRS and CDR2 YFSETQ. This CDR3 reads CASSGGGPAPAEQFF. As DNA, the CDR3 is TGCGCCAGCAGCGGAGGGGGTCCCGCACCCGCTGAGCAGTTCTTC.

The chain couples TRBV11-3 to TRBJ2-1, with D maybe TRBD1 (6 bases). V shed 5 bases and J shed 8 bases, with 13 bases lying between them. The CDR3 sequence is 13 residues long. Germline V gene lookup returns CDR1 SGHNT and CDR2 YENEEA. CDR3 residues: CASSRGQRDEQFF. The CDR3 nucleotides are TGTGCCAGCAGCAGAGGACAGCGCGATGAGCAGTTCTTC.

The V and J genes are TRBV5-1 and TRBJ2-3, with TRBD2 as a possible D gene (5 bases). Per germline, CDR1 SGHRS and CDR2 YFSETQ. The length of the CDR3 is 15 residues. Between the trimmed V and J ends, which lost 5 bases and 2 bases, there was a span of 15 bases. CDR3 residues: CASRALAFNTDTQYF. The CDR3 bases are TGCGCCAGCAGGGCCCTAGCTTTCAACACAGATACGCAGTATTTT.